The clone carrying this T cell receptor beta chain came up a few times. Its specificity is unknown. From germline, CDR1 is SGHKS and CDR2 YYEKEE (reference sequence). There are 16 residues in the CDR3. The V segment lost 7 bases and the J segment 0 bases; nucleotides outside the gene matches: 11. The data belong to a study of T-cell reconstitution after alpha-beta-depleted transplantation in children. The TCRbeta library was prepared with unique molecular identifiers. A single record per CDR3 protein comes from TCRdb applying MiXCR to the PCR reads. The sample includes 900,000 or so distinct CDR3 sequences, roughly 15% of them seen just once. Notes on the study in general: Some patients' high day-60 TCRbeta diversity was attributed to recipient cells surviving conditioning. Expanded graft clones, several hundred of them, were reportedly the source of alpha-beta T cells about two months after transplant.

The sequencing here drew on PBMCs, mostly from graft donor cells, taken 360 days after TCRalphabeta/CD19-depleted stem cell transplant. The clonotype originates from a male patient aged 10 to 17 who had a stem cell transplant for acute lymphoblastic leukemia, so the T cells may come from the graft donor. The V call is TRBV5-5, the J call TRBJ2-3, with TRBD1 identical over 7 bases. CDR3 coding DNA: TGTGCCAGCTTCCTGGTCCCGACAGGGAGCACAGATACGCAGTATTTT. It encodes CASFLVPTGSTDTQYF.